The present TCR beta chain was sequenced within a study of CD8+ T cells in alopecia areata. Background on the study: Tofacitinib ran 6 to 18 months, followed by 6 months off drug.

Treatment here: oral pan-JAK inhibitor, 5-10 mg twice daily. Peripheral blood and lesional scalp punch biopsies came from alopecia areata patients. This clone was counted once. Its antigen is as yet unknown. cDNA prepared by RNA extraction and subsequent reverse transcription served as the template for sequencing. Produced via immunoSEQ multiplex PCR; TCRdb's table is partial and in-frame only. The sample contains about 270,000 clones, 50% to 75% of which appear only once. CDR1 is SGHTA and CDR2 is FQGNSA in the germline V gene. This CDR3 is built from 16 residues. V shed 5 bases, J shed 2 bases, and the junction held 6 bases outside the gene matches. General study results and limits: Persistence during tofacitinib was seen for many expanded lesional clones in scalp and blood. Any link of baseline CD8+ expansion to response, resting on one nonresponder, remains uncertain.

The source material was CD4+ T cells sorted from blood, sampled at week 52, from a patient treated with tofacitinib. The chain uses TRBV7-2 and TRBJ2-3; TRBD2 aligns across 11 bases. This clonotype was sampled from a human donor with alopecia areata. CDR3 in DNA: TGTGCCAGCAGCCCCCTAGCGGGGGGAACCACAGATACGCAGTATTTT. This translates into CASSPLAGGTTDTQYF.